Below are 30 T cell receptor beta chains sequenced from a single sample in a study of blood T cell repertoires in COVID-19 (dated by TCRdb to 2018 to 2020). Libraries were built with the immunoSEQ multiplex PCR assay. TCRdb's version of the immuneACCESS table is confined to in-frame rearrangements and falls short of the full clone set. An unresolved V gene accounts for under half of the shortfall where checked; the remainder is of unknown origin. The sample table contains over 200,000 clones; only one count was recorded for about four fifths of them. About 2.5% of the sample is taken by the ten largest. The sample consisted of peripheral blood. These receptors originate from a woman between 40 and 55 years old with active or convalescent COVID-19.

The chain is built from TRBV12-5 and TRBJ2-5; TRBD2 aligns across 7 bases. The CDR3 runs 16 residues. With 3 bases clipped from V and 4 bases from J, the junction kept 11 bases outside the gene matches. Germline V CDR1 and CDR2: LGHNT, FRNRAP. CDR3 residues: CASGFIIGLVVETQYF. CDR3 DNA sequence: TGTGCTAGTGGTTTCATTATCGGACTAGTCGTAGAGACCCAGTACTTC.

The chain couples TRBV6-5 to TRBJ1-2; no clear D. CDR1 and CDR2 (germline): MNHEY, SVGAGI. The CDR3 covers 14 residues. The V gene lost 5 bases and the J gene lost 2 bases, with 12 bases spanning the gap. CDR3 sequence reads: CASSQSAENYGYTF. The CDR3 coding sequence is TGTGCCAGCAGTCAGTCGGCGGAAAACTATGGCTACACCTTC.

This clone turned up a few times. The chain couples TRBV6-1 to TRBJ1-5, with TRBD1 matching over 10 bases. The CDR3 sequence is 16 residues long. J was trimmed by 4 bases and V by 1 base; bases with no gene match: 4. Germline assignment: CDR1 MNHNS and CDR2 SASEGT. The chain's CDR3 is CASSEGRGQGNQPQHF. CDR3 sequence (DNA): TGTGCCAGCAGTGAAGGAAGGGGACAGGGGAATCAGCCCCAGCATTTT.

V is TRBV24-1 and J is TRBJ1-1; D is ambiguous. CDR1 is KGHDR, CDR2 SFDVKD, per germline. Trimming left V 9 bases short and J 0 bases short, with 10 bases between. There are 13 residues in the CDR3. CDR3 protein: CATQLTMNTEAFF. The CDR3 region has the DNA TGTGCCACCCAACTAACAATGAACACTGAAGCTTTCTTT.

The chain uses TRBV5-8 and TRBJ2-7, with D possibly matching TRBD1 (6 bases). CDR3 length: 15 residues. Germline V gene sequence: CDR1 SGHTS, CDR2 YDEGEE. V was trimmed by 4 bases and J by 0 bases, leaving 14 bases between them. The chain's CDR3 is CASSVHRVNSYEQYF. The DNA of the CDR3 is TGTGCCAGCAGCGTACACAGGGTAAACTCCTACGAGCAGTACTTC.

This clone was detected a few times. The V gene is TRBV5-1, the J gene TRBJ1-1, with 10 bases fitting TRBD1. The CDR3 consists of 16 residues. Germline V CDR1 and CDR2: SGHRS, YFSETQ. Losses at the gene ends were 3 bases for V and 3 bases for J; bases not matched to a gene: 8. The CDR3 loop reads CASSSMGQGRDTEAFF. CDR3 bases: TGCGCCAGCAGCTCCATGGGACAGGGGCGGGACACTGAAGCTTTCTTT.

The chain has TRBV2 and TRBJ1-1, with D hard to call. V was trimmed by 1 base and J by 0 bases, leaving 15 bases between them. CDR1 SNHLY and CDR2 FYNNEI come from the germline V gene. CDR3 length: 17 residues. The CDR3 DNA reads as TGTGCCAGCAGTGAAGAGTCGGCGGATCCTCTGAACACTGAAGCTTTCTTT. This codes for CASSEESADPLNTEAFF.

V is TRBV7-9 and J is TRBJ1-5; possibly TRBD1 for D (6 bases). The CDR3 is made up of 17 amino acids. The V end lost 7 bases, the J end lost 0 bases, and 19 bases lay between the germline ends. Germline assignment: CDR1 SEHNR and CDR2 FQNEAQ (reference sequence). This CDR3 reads CASTDSGEWFSNQPQHF. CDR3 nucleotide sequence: TGTGCCAGCACCGACTCAGGGGAGTGGTTTAGCAATCAGCCCCAGCATTTT.

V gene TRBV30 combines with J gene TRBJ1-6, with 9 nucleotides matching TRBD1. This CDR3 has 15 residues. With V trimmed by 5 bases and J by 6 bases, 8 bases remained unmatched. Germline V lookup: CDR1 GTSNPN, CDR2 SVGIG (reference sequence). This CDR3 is CAWFGPGQGNSPLHF. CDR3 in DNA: TGTGCCTGGTTCGGCCCGGGACAGGGTAATTCACCCCTCCACTTT.

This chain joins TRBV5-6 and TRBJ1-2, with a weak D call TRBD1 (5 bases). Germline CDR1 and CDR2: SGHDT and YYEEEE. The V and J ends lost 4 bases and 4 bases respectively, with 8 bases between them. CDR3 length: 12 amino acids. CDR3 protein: CASSRDSYGYTF. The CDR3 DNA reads TGTGCCAGCAGCAGAGACAGCTATGGCTACACCTTC.

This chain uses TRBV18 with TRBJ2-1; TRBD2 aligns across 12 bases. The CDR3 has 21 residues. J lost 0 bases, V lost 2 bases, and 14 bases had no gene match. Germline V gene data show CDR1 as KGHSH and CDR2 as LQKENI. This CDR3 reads CASSPKVGTSGPHSSYNEQFF. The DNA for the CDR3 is TGTGCCAGCTCACCAAAGGTCGGGACTAGCGGGCCCCACAGCTCCTACAATGAGCAGTTCTTC.

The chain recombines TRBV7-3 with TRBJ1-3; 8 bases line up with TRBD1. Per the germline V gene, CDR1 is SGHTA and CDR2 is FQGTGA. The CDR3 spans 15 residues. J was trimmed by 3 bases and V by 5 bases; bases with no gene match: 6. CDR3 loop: CASSPGQGRGNTIYF. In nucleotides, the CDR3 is TGTGCCAGCAGCCCTGGACAGGGCCGTGGAAACACCATATATTTT.

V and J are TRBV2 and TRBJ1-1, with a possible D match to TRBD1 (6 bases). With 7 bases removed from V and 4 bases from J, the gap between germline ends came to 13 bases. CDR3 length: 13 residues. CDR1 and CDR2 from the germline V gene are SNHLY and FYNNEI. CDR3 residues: CASMAGAGTEAFF. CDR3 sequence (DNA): TGTGCCAGCATGGCGGGGGCCGGCACTGAAGCTTTCTTT.

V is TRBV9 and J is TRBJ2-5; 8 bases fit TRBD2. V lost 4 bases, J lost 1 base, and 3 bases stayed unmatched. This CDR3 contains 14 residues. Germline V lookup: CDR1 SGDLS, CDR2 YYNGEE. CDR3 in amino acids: CASSPSGGQETQYF. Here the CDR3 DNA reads TGTGCCAGCAGCCCGAGCGGGGGCCAAGAGACCCAGTACTTC.

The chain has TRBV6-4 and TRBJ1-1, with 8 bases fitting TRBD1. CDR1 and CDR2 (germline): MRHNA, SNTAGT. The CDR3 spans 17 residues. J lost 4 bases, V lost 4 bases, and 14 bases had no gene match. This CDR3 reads CASSGPTGAALGTEAFF. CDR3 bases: TGTGCCAGCAGTGGTCCGACAGGGGCCGCTTTGGGCACTGAAGCTTTCTTT.

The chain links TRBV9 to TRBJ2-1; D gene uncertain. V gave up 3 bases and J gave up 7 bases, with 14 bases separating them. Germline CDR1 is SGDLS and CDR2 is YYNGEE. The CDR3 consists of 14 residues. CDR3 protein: CASSADFATNEQFF. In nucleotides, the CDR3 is TGTGCCAGCAGCGCAGACTTCGCTACGAATGAGCAGTTCTTC.

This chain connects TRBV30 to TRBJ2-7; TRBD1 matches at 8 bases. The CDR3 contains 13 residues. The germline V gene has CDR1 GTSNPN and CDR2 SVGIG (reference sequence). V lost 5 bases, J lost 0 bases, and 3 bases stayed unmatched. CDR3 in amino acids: CAWGQGISYEQYF. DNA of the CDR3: TGTGCCTGGGGACAGGGAATCTCCTACGAGCAGTACTTC.

The CDR3, as DNA: TGTGCCAGCAGCAACCGTTTGGCGGAGTCTTTTTACGAGCAGTACTTC. Translated: CASSNRLAESFYEQYF. The genes are TRBV7-9 and TRBJ2-7; no clear D. The germline CDR1 and CDR2 sequences are SEHNR and FQNEAQ (reference sequence). This CDR3 region has 16 residues. V lost 5 bases and J 4 bases, leaving 21 bases between the germline ends.

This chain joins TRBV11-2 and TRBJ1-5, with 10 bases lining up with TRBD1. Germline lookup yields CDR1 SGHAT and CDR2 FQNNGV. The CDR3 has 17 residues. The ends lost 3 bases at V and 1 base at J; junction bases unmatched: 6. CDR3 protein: CASSLTGGSLSNQPQHF. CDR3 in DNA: TGTGCCAGCAGCTTGACAGGGGGCTCCCTCAGCAATCAGCCCCAGCATTTT.

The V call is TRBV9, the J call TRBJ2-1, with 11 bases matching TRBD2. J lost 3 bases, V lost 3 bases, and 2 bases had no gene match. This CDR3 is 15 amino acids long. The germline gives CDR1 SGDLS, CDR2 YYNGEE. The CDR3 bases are TGTGCCAGCAGCGACCTAGCGGGGGGCTACAATGAGCAGTTCTTC. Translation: CASSDLAGGYNEQFF. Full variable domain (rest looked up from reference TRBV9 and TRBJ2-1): DSGVTQTPKHLITATGQRVTLRCSPRSGDLSVYWYQQSLDQGLQFLIQYYNGEERAKGNILERFSAQQFPDLHSELNLSSLELGDSALYFCASSDLAGGYNEQFFGPGTRLTVL.

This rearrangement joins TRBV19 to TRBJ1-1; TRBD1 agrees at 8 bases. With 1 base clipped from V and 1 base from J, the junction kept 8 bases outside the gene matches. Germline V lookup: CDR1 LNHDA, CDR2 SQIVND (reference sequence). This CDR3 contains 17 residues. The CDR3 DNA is TGTGCCAGTAGTATAGCATACAGGGGGTTTACGAACACTGAAGCTTTCTTT. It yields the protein CASSIAYRGFTNTEAFF.

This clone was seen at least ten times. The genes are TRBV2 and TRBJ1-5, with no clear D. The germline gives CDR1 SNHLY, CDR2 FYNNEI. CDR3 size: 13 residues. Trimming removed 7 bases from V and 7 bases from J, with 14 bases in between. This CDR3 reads CASTAAPRQPQHF. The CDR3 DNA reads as TGTGCCAGCACAGCGGCCCCTCGGCAGCCCCAGCATTTT. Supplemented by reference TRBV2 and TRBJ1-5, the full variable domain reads EPEVTQTPSHQVTQMGQEVILRCVPISNHLYFYWYRQILGQKVEFLVSFYNNEISEKSEIFDDQFSVERPDGSNFTLKIRSTKLEDSAMYFCASTAAPRQPQHFGDGTRLSIL.

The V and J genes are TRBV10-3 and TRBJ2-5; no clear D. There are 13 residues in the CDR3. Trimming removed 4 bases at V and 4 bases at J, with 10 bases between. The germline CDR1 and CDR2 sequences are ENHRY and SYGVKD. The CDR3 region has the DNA TGTGCCATCAGTGTCAGGTCCATAGAGACCCAGTACTTC. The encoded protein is CAISVRSIETQYF.

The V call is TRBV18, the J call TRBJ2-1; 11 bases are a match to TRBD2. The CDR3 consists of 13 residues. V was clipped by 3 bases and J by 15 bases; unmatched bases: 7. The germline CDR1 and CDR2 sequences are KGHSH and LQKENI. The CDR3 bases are TGTGCCAGCTCACCGACTAGCGGGACGTCCGGGTTCTTC. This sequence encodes CASSPTSGTSGFF.

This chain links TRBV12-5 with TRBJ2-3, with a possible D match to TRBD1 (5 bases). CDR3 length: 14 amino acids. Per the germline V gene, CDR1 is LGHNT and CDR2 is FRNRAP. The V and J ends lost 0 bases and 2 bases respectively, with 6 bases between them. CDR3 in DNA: TGTGCTAGTGGTTTGGTAGGGGTCACAGATACGCAGTATTTT. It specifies CASGLVGVTDTQYF.

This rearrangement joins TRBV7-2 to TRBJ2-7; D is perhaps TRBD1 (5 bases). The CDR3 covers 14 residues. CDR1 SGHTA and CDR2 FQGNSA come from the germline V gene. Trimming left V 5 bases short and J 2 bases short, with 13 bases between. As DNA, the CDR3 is TGTGCCAGCAGCGCACCAGGACAAACCTACGAGCAGTACTTC. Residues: CASSAPGQTYEQYF.

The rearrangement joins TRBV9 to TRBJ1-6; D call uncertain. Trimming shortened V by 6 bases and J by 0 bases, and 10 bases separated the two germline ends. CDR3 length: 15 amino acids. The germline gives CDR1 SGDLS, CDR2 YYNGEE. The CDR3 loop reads CASNGADSYNSPLHF. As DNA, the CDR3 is TGTGCCAGCAATGGAGCCGACTCCTATAATTCACCCCTCCACTTT.

The CDR3 DNA reads as TGTGCCAGCAGCCGTGGACTAGCGGGAGAAGATGAGCAGTTCTTC. As protein: CASSRGLAGEDEQFF. The chain combines TRBV3-1 (or the pseudogene TRBV3-2) with TRBJ2-1; TRBD2 agrees at 13 bases. V shed 4 bases and J 8 bases; nucleotides not matched to a gene: 5. The germline gives CDR1 LGHDT, CDR2 YNNKEL (reference sequence). This CDR3 is 15 amino acids long.

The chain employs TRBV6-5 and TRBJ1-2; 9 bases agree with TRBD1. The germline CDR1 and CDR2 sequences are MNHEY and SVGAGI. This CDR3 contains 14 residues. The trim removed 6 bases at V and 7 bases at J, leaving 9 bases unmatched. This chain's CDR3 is CASSNRDRAPGYTF. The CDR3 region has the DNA TGTGCCAGCAGCAACCGGGACAGGGCCCCTGGCTACACCTTC.

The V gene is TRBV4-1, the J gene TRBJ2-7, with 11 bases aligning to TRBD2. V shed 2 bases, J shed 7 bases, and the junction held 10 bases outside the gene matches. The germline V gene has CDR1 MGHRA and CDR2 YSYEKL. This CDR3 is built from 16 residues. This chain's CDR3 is CASSQPGLAGTFEQYF. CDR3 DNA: TGCGCCAGCAGCCAACCCGGACTAGCGGGCACCTTTGAGCAGTACTTC.